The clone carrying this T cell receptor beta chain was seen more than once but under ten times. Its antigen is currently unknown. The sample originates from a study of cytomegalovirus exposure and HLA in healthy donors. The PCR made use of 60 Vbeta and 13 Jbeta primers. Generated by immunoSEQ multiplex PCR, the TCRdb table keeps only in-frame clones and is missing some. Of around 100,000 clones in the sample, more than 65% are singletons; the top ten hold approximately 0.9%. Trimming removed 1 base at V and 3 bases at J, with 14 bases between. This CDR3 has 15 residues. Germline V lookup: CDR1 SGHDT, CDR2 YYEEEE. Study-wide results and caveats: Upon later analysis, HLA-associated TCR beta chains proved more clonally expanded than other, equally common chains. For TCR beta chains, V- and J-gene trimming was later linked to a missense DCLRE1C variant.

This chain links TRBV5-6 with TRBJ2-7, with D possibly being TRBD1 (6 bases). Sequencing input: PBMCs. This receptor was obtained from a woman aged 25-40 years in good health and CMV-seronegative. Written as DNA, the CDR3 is TGTGCCAGCAGCTTGCTTCGGACAGAATTCTACGAGCAGTACTTC. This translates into CASSLLRTEFYEQYF. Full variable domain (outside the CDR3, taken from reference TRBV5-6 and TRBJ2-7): DAGVTQSPTHLIKTRGQQVTLRCSPKSGHDTVSWYQQALGQGPQFIFQYYEEEERQRGNFPDRFSGHQFPNYSSELNVNALLLGDSALYLCASSLLRTEFYEQYFGPGTRLTVT.